What follows describes a single T cell receptor beta chain. Original analysis: The assay estimated nucleated cells by amplifying reference gene primers. Generated by immunoSEQ multiplex PCR, the TCRdb table keeps only in-frame clones and is missing some. V and J calls and clone size are as listed in that table; D and trimming were resolved from the DNA. The repertoire holds fewer than 150,000 clones, 86% seen once, with approximately 7.2% in the top ten. CDR3 length equals 14 residues. Germline CDR1 MGHRA, CDR2 YSYEKL. J lost 8 bases, V lost 4 bases, and 8 bases had no gene match. The data are from a study of blood T cell repertoires in COVID-19.

The sequence came from an older man who had recovered from COVID-19. The chain recombines TRBV4-1 with TRBJ1-1, with 9 bases identical to TRBD1. Specimen: peripheral blood. The CDR3 region has the DNA TGCGCCAGCAGCCCCCGACAGGGGGGGACAGAAGCTTTCTTT. Its translation: CASSPRQGGTEAFF.